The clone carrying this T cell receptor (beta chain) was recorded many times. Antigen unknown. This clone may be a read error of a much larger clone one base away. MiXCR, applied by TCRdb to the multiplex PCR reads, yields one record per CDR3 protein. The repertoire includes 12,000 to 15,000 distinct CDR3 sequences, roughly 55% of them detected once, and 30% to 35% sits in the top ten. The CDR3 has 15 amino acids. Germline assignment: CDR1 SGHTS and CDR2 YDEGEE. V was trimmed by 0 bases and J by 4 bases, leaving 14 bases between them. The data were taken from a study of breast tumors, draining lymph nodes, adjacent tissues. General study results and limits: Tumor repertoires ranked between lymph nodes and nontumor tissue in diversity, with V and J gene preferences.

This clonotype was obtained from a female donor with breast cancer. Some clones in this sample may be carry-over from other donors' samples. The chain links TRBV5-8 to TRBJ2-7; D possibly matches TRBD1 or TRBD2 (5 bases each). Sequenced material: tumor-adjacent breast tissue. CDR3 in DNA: TGTGCCAGCAGCTTGGGGGGACCGGGGCCTTACGAGCAGTACTTC. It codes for CASSLGGPGPYEQYF. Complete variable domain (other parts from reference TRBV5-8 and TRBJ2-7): EAGVTQSPTHLIKTRGQQATLRCSPISGHTSVYWYQQALGLGLQFLLWYDEGEERNRGNFPPRFSGRQFPNYSSELNVNALELEDSALYLCASSLGGPGPYEQYFGPGTRLTVT.